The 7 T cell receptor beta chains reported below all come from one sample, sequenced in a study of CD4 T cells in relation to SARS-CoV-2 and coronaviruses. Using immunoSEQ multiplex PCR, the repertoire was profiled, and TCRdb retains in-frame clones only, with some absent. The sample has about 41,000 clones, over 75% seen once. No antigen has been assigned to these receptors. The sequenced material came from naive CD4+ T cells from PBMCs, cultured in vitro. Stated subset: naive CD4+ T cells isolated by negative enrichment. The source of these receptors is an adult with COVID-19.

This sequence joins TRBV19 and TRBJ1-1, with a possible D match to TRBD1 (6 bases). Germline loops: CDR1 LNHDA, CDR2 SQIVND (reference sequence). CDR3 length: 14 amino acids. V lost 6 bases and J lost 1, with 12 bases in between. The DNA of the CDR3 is TGTGCCAGTAGGCGACAGACAGGGAACACTGAAGCTTTCTTT. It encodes CASRRQTGNTEAFF.

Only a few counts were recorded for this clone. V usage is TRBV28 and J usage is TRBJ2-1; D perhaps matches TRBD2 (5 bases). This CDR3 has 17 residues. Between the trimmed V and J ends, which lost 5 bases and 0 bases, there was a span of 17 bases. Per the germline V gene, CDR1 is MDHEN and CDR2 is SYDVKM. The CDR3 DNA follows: TGTGCCAGCAGTCCCTATTGGGTAGGGAGCTCCTACAATGAGCAGTTCTTC. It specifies CASSPYWVGSSYNEQFF.

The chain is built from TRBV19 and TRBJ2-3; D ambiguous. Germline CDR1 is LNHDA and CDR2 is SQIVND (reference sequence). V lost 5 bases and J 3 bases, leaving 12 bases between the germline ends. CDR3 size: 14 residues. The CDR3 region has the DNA TGTGCCAGTAGTGGCAGGCCGGCGACAGATACGCAGTATTTT. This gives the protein CASSGRPATDTQYF.

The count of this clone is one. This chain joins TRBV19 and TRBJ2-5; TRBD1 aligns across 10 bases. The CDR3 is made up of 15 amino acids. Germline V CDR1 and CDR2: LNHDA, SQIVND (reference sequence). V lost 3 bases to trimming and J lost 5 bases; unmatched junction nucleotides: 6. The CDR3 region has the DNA TGTGCCAGTAGTATCGGGACAGGGGCTCGGGAGACCCAGTACTTC. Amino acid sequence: CASSIGTGARETQYF.

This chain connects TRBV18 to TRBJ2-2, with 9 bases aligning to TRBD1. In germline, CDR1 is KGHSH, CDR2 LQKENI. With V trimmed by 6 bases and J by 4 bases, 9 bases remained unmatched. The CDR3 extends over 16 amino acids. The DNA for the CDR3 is TGTGCCAGCTCGTCCACCCGGACAGGGGCCACCGGGGAGCTGTTTTTT. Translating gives CASSSTRTGATGELFF.

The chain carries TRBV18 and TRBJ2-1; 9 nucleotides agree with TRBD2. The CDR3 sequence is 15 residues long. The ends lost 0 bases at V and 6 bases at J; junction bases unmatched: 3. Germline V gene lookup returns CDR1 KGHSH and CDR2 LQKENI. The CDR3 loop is CASSPPAGGGNEQFF. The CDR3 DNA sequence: TGTGCCAGCTCACCACCCGCGGGAGGGGGCAATGAGCAGTTCTTC.

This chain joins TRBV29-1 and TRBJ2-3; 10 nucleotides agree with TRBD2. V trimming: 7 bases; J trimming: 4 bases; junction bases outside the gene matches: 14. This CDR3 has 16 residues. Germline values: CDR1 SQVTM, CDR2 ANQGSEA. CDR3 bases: TGCAGCGGATCCCCGCCTAGCGGGAGTTTCGCAGATACGCAGTATTTT. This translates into CSGSPPSGSFADTQYF.